The rows below give T cell receptor beta chains drawn from one sample of a study of identical twins. Using its own MiXCR run on the 5' RACE reads, TCRdb lists one record per CDR3 protein. The sample records 600,000 to 800,000 distinct CDR3 sequences, around 21% being singletons. This sample was also put to use in a study of T cells expressing NK-cell markers.

The sequencing input was PBMCs. These receptor sequences come from a woman aged 18-29 years in good health. The CDR3 runs from the conserved cysteine through the conserved F or W.

j_call: TRBJ1-2; v_call: TRBV20-1; cdr3_aa: CSASSDPQGGYGYTF
j_call: TRBJ2-5; v_call: TRBV12-3/TRBV12-4; cdr3_aa: CASSFRPGGGTQYF
j_call: TRBJ2-1; v_call: TRBV5-1; cdr3_aa: CASTIAGGGSYNEQFF
j_call: TRBJ2-1; v_call: TRBV27; cdr3_aa: CASSGWDNSYNEQFF
j_call: TRBJ2-4; v_call: TRBV27; cdr3_aa: CASSPGLLSIQYF
j_call: TRBJ2-5; v_call: TRBV20-1; cdr3_aa: CSARDWDRGSQETQYF
j_call: TRBJ2-5; v_call: TRBV7-9; cdr3_aa: CASSSSWATQYF
j_call: TRBJ2-5; v_call: TRBV7-9; cdr3_aa: CASSLGGRVRETQYF
j_call: TRBJ1-2; v_call: TRBV7-9; cdr3_aa: CASSSQGTGYGYTF
j_call: TRBJ2-7; v_call: TRBV3-1; cdr3_aa: CASSQDLGIEQYF
j_call: TRBJ2-7; v_call: TRBV6-1; cdr3_aa: CASSRPGRTYEQYF
j_call: TRBJ2-1; v_call: TRBV9; cdr3_aa: CASSVVAGGYYNEQFF
j_call: TRBJ1-2; v_call: TRBV4-3; cdr3_aa: CASSQANGNGYTF
j_call: TRBJ2-6; v_call: TRBV30; cdr3_aa: CAWSVQSAGANVLTF
j_call: TRBJ2-1; v_call: TRBV27; cdr3_aa: CASSLGLMTGIGGYNEQFF
j_call: TRBJ2-1; v_call: TRBV6-1; cdr3_aa: CASKSGLGMGEQFF
j_call: TRBJ2-5; v_call: TRBV5-1; cdr3_aa: CASSLGVDAPQETQYF
j_call: TRBJ1-2; v_call: TRBV6-5; cdr3_aa: CASSYGGPGYTF
j_call: TRBJ2-7; v_call: TRBV3-1; cdr3_aa: CASSPAGTAVFEQYF
j_call: TRBJ2-7; v_call: TRBV9; cdr3_aa: CASSVEVASHEQYF